Included here is one T cell receptor (beta chain) sequence, with context. What it binds is not known. This sample was taken from a study of cytomegalovirus exposure and HLA in healthy donors. Study observations and caveats: Being productive about 90% or about 30% of the time was typical of most TCR beta V segments in an earlier analysis. Later analysis suggested most CMV-associated TCR beta chains were HLA-restricted.

These donors counted as nominally healthy when sampled, but unrecorded immune exposures were likely. Primers: 60 Vbeta forward and 13 Jbeta reverse. As originally analysed: Later, an analysis found some 80 million unique TCR beta chains, and about 10 million of these were shared. Using immunoSEQ multiplex PCR, the repertoire was profiled, and TCRdb retains in-frame clones only, with some absent. V, J and clone size are those of that table, while D and trimming were read from the DNA. Found here are more than 85,000 clones, 70% to 80% of them singletons; the top ten hold around 1.2%. The sequenced material came from PBMCs. The receptor's source is a man aged 35-49 years in good health and CMV-seronegative.

This CDR3 is CASQFGDRTYEQYF. The CDR3 DNA follows: TGTGCCAGCCAATTTGGGGACAGGACCTACGAGCAGTACTTC. The J gene is TRBJ2-5, the V gene TRBV6-6, with 8 bases matching TRBD1. The end of the DNA fits TRBJ2-7 better, so the J call may be wrong. The V gene's germline CDR1 is MNHNY and CDR2 SVGAGI (reference sequence). CDR3 length equals 14 residues.